The 32 T cell receptor beta chains reported below all come from one sample, sequenced in a study of blood T cells in healthy people across ages (dated by TCRdb to 2014 to 2015). The library relied on 5' RACE. TCRdb lists the instrument as Illumina HiSeq 2500. The second PCR ran for roughly 6 to 11 cycles and used a J-beta primer mix along with a sample-barcoded 5' primer. TCRdb reanalyzed the raw reads on its own, using fastp at Q25 for trimming and MiXCR for clone calling, and kept in-frame beta chains. Rows are combined by CDR3 protein, so each entry shows the most common genes and DNA. The sample table lists some 640,000 distinct CDR3 sequences, about 28% of them with a count of one. More than 15% of the sample is taken by the ten largest. The specimen sequenced was blood. The receptors derive from a woman older than 75 in good health.

The chain recombines TRBV27 with TRBJ2-3; the D gene is possibly TRBD1 (5 bases). Trimming shortened V by 2 bases and J by 13 bases, and 16 bases separated the two germline ends. The CDR3 loop spans 13 amino acids. Per germline, CDR1 MNHEY and CDR2 SMNVEV (reference sequence). Written as DNA, the CDR3 is TGTGCCAGCAGTTTAGCTAGTGACAGTCAGGAGTATTTT. This translates into CASSLASDSQEYF.

As to this clonotype: A much larger clone lies a single base off, so this may be a read error. This chain uses TRBV6-4 with TRBJ2-1, with 9 nucleotides matching TRBD2. The end of the DNA fits TRBJ2-7 better, so the J call may be wrong. CDR1 is MRHNA and CDR2 is SNTAGT in the germline V gene. The CDR3 contains 18 residues. This CDR3 is CASPWDAGGPRSYNEQYF. CDR3 sequence (DNA): TGTGCCAGCCCTTGGGACGCGGGGGGGCCAAGGTCCTACAATGAGCAGTACTTC.

This clonotype was found many times. CDR3 loop: CASSDSPRSTETQYF. CDR3 coding DNA: TGTGCCAGCAGTGATTCGCCACGCTCGACAGAGACCCAGTACTTC. This chain links TRBV2 with TRBJ2-5; no firm D call. The ends were cut back, 3 bases at V and 4 bases at J, with 15 bases in the middle. This CDR3 has 15 amino acids. Germline V gives CDR1 SNHLY, CDR2 FYNNEI. Complete variable domain (other parts from reference TRBV2 and TRBJ2-5): EPEVTQTPSHQVTQMGQEVILRCVPISNHLYFYWYRQILGQKVEFLVSFYNNEISEKSEIFDDQFSVERPDGSNFTLKIRSTKLEDSAMYFCASSDSPRSTETQYFGPGTRLLVL.

Turning to this clonotype: One end of the junction varies from germline; a read error may be responsible. The chain links TRBV9 to TRBJ2-2; D possibly corresponds to TRBD2 (6 bases). Germline CDR1 is SGDLS and CDR2 is YYNGEE. The CDR3 consists of 15 residues. The CDR3 region is CASGDFGGNTGERFF. The CDR3 region has the DNA TGTGCCAGCGGCGACTTTGGCGGGAACACCGGGGAGCGGTTTTTT.

This clonotype was observed many times. The CDR3 DNA follows: TGTGCCAGCAGTTACGTGAGCGGGGGGGCCGAGCAGTTCTTC. Translation: CASSYVSGGAEQFF. The chain carries TRBV6-2 or TRBV6-3 and TRBJ2-1; 10 bases are shared with TRBD2. The CDR3 has 14 amino acids. CDR1 and CDR2 from the germline V gene are MNHEY and SVGEGT. Trimming took 2 bases from V and 10 from J; bases not matched to a gene: 5.

A remark on this clonotype: One base away lies a much larger clone, so this may be a sequencing read error. CDR3 residues: CASSLQEIQFF. The CDR3 region has the DNA TGTGCCAGCAGTTTACAGGAAATCCAGTTCTTC. The chain recombines TRBV7-9 with TRBJ2-1, with D perhaps matching TRBD1 (5 bases). CDR1 SEHNR and CDR2 FQNEAQ come from the germline V gene (reference sequence). Trimming stripped 6 bases from V and 13 bases from J, with 13 bases between. This CDR3 has 11 amino acids.

Many counts were recorded for this clonotype. V gene TRBV20-1 combines with J gene TRBJ2-1; D call uncertain. Germline CDR1 is DFQATT and CDR2 is SNEGSKA (reference sequence). The length of the CDR3 is 14 residues. Trimming took 0 bases from V and 6 from J, leaving 12 bases between them. CDR3 DNA sequence: TGCAGTGCTAGAGATAGGAGAACCATCAATGAGCAGTTCTTC. Its protein is CSARDRRTINEQFF.

The chain is built from TRBV2 and TRBJ2-2, with unresolved D. There are 15 residues in the CDR3. Germline CDR1 is SNHLY and CDR2 is FYNNEI. The V gene lost 5 bases and the J gene lost 2 bases, with 12 bases spanning the gap. CDR3 sequence reads: CASSLSPANTGELFF. The DNA for the CDR3 is TGTGCCAGCAGTCTTAGTCCAGCCAACACCGGGGAGCTGTTTTTT.

The chain has TRBV11-2 and TRBJ2-7, with D perhaps matching TRBD1 (6 bases). CDR3 length: 15 residues. Germline CDR1 is SGHAT and CDR2 is FQNNGV. Trimming left V 5 bases short and J 7 bases short, with 21 bases between. The CDR3 reads CASSLGGGTPDEQYF. The CDR3 region has the DNA TGTGCCAGCAGCCTAGGTGGGGGCACCCCAGATGAGCAGTACTTC. Filled out from reference TRBV11-2 and TRBJ2-7, the complete variable domain reads EAGVAQSPRYKIIEKRQSVAFWCNPISGHATLYWYQQILGQGPKLLIQFQNNGVVDDSQLPKDRFSAERLKGVDSTLKIQPAKLEDSAVYLCASSLGGGTPDEQYFGPGTRLTVT.

Worth noting for this clonotype: It may be a read error: a sequence one base away is much more abundant. The gene calls are TRBV7-2 and TRBJ1-5; D gene ambiguous. Germline CDR1 and CDR2: SGHTA and FQGNSA. The CDR3 is made up of 15 amino acids. The CDR3 sequence: CASSLGSAGEQPRHF. The CDR3 nucleotides are TGTGCCAGCAGCTTAGGGTCAGCGGGCGAGCAGCCCCGGCATTTT.

This clonotype was seen at least ten times. The J gene is TRBJ2-1, the V gene TRBV11-2; 7 bases match TRBD1. The V gene's germline CDR1 is SGHAT and CDR2 FQNNGV. The CDR3 runs 14 residues. Germline trimming cut 5 bases from V and 10 bases from J; bases unmatched to any gene: 11. DNA of the CDR3: TGTGCCAGCAGCCCAATGGACAGGAATCAGGAGCAGTTCTTC. Protein sequence: CASSPMDRNQEQFF.

This clonotype was recorded only once. Possible read error: a much larger clone is one base away. The chain carries TRBV9 and TRBJ2-1, with TRBD2 matching 8 bases. CDR3 size: 15 residues. The V gene's germline CDR1 is SGDLS and CDR2 YYNGEE. The CDR3 region is CTSSPGGALNNEQFF. The CDR3 DNA reads TGTACCAGCAGCCCCGGGGGGGCCCTGAACAATGAGCAGTTCTTC.

This clonotype has a handful of counts. Here the CDR3 DNA reads TGCGCCAGCAGCTTGGCCCCTAGCGGGGGCTCAGAGACCCAGTACTTC. Protein product: CASSLAPSGGSETQYF. V is TRBV5-1 and J is TRBJ2-5; 10 bases fit TRBD2. This CDR3 has 16 amino acids. The V segment lost 0 bases and the J segment 4 bases; nucleotides outside the gene matches: 6. Germline V gives CDR1 SGHRS, CDR2 YFSETQ.

The J gene is TRBJ2-7, the V gene TRBV6-2 or TRBV6-3; 15 bases line up with TRBD2. J was trimmed by 5 bases and V by 4 bases; bases with no gene match: 6. This CDR3 has 16 amino acids. The germline CDR1 and CDR2 sequences are MNHEY and SVGEGT. CDR3 nucleotide sequence: TGTGCCAGCAGTTGGACTAGCGGGAGGGCATTGAACGAGCAGTACTTC. This translates into CASSWTSGRALNEQYF.

The chain has TRBV12-3 or TRBV12-4 and TRBJ2-3; TRBD2 matches 12 bases. V lost 8 bases and J lost 4; bases outside the gene matches: 7. This CDR3 is built from 15 residues. The CDR3 DNA reads as TGTGCCAGCGGCGCGACTAGCGGGAGAGCAGATACGCAGTATTTT. This translates into CASGATSGRADTQYF.

This clonotype was picked up many times. The chain uses TRBV3-1 and TRBJ1-2; a weak D match, TRBD1 (6 bases). The ends were cut back, 6 bases at V and 6 bases at J, with 14 bases in the middle. CDR3 length: 13 amino acids. From germline, CDR1 is LGHDT and CDR2 YNNKEL (reference sequence). The CDR3 DNA is TGTGCCAGCAGGGAAACAGGGACGAATGGCTACACCTTC. Its protein is CASRETGTNGYTF.

This clonotype was seen many times. This chain uses TRBV27 with TRBJ2-7; D not certain. The CDR3 contains 15 residues. Germline V CDR1 and CDR2: MNHEY, SMNVEV (reference sequence). Trimming took off 8 bases at V and 5 bases at J, with 22 bases between the two ends. In DNA, the CDR3 is TGTGCCAGCGGTCCGCCGGGCAGGTTTACCCACGAGCAGTACTTC. As protein: CASGPPGRFTHEQYF.

This clonotype was recorded once. This chain connects TRBV5-1 to TRBJ1-6; TRBD1 matches 7 bases. V was clipped by 5 bases and J by 9 bases; unmatched bases: 11. The CDR3 runs 15 residues. The germline CDR1 and CDR2 sequences are SGHRS and YFSETQ. As DNA, the CDR3 is TGCGCCAGCAGTTACACCGGGACAGCTAGTTCACCCCTCCACTTT. Amino acid sequence: CASSYTGTASSPLHF.

The V gene is TRBV10-3, the J gene TRBJ2-7; D remains unclear. The CDR3 sequence is 15 residues long. Germline V gene sequence: CDR1 ENHRY, CDR2 SYGVKD. V lost 6 bases, J lost 7 bases, and 22 bases lay in between. CDR3 sequence (DNA): TGTGCCATCAGGGATAGCTTAAATTCCTACAATGAGCAGTACTTC. The encoded protein is CAIRDSLNSYNEQYF.

This clonotype was picked up many times. The rearrangement joins TRBV6-5 to TRBJ1-1; D gene ambiguous. Per the germline V gene, CDR1 is MNHEY and CDR2 is SVGAGI. The CDR3 totals 14 residues. Trimming left V 8 bases short and J 1 base short, with 14 bases between. The CDR3 sequence: CASYSGRRNTEAFF. In nucleotides, the CDR3 is TGTGCCAGCTATTCCGGACGTAGGAACACTGAAGCTTTCTTT.

A word on this clonotype: Its ends do not fully match the called genes, so a read error is possible. CDR3 loop: CVSSYQQGNTEAFF. CDR3 nucleotide sequence: TGTGTCAGCAGTTACCAACAGGGGAACACTGAAGCTTTCTTT. The chain couples TRBV6-6 to TRBJ1-1, with D perhaps matching TRBD1 (6 bases). The CDR3 runs 14 residues. From germline, CDR1 is MNHNY and CDR2 SVGAGI (reference sequence).

A single count supports this clonotype. The chain carries TRBV20-1 and TRBJ1-1; a weak D match, TRBD1 (5 bases). The CDR3 runs 14 residues. Per germline, CDR1 DFQATT and CDR2 SNEGSKA (reference sequence). V was shortened by 3 bases and J by 5 bases, with 16 bases between the two germline ends. CDR3: CSARTVRRETEAFF. DNA of the CDR3: TGCAGTGCTAGGACAGTCAGAAGGGAGACTGAAGCTTTCTTT.

Concerning this clonotype: This may come from a read error, since a much larger clone is one base off. CDR3 protein: CTTARMFSYEQYF. The CDR3 nucleotides read TGTACCACCGCAAGGATGTTCTCCTACGAGCAGTACTTC. The V and J genes are TRBV15 and TRBJ2-5; D not resolved. The last part of the DNA fits TRBJ2-7 better; the J call may be wrong. Germline loops: CDR1 LNHNV, CDR2 YYDKDF (reference sequence). The CDR3 spans 13 residues.

This clonotype was observed a few times. The chain uses TRBV7-9 and TRBJ1-1; 7 nucleotides agree with TRBD1. There are 13 residues in the CDR3. CDR1 and CDR2 (germline): SEHNR, FQNEAQ (reference sequence). V lost 5 bases and J lost 6; bases outside the gene matches: 6. The CDR3 reads CASSAQDRAEAFF. Written as DNA, the CDR3 is TGTGCCAGCAGCGCCCAAGACAGGGCTGAAGCTTTCTTT.

The table lists this clonotype with a few counts. The genes are TRBV5-5 and TRBJ2-1, with D maybe TRBD1 (5 bases). Germline CDR1 and CDR2: SGHKS and YYEKEE (reference sequence). Trimming removed 1 base from V and 7 bases from J, with 12 bases in between. The CDR3 length is 14 residues. CDR3 DNA sequence: TGTGCCAGCAGCTTGAAGGGGATGGGGAATGAGCAGTTCTTC. Translated, it gives CASSLKGMGNEQFF.

Ten or more counts support this clonotype. The chain carries TRBV20-1 and TRBJ1-1, with 8 bases that match TRBD1. Germline loops: CDR1 DFQATT, CDR2 SNEGSKA (reference sequence). The CDR3 loop spans 16 amino acids. Unmatched junction bases numbered 9, after V lost 1 base and J lost 2 bases. Here the CDR3 DNA reads TGCAGTGCTAGAGCGGGGCAGGGGGCGCTCAACACTGAAGCTTTCTTT. It specifies CSARAGQGALNTEAFF.

Remarks on this clonotype: At one boundary the junction diverges from the germline segment, which might be a read error. This chain uses TRBV4-2 with TRBJ2-5; TRBD1 matches at 9 bases. Germline assignment: CDR1 LGHNA and CDR2 YNFKEQ. This CDR3 has 16 amino acids. In DNA, the CDR3 is TGTGTCAGCAGCCAAACCGATACAGGGGGCGGAGAGACCCAGTACTTC. Its protein is CVSSQTDTGGGETQYF.

The chain uses TRBV7-2 and TRBJ2-3; D not certain. This CDR3 spans 14 amino acids. From germline, CDR1 is SGHTA and CDR2 FQGNSA. V shed 8 bases and J shed 6 bases, with 18 bases lying between them. The CDR3 spells CASPLTAASDTQYF. The CDR3 DNA is TGTGCCAGCCCGTTGACGGCGGCCTCGGATACGCAGTATTTT.

V gene TRBV5-1 combines with J gene TRBJ2-1; perhaps TRBD2 as D (5 bases). Germline V gene data show CDR1 as SGHRS and CDR2 as YFSETQ. V was clipped by 3 bases and J by 0 bases, with 16 bases between them. This CDR3 has 17 residues. The CDR3, as DNA: TGCGCCAGCAGCTGGGCCTGGGCCAGCGGCTCCTACAATGAGCAGTTCTTC. This gives the protein CASSWAWASGSYNEQFF.

This clonotype occurred many times. A read error is possible here, since a much larger clone lies one base away. The chain combines TRBV7-8 with TRBJ2-1; D perhaps matches TRBD1 (6 bases). TRBJ2-7 matches the DNA end more closely, so the J call is doubtful. This CDR3 spans 15 amino acids. CDR1 SGHVS and CDR2 FQNEAQ come from the germline V gene. The CDR3, as DNA: TGTGCCAGCAGTTTAAGGGGGAGCTCCTACAATGAGCAGTACTTC. Translating it yields CASSLRGSSYNEQYF.

The chain joins TRBV20-1 to TRBJ2-7, with 7 bases lining up with TRBD1. Gene TRBJ2-5 matches the end of the DNA better, so the J call may be wrong. The CDR3 has 14 residues. The germline V gene encodes CDR1 DFQATT and CDR2 SNEGSKA (reference sequence). In DNA form, the CDR3 reads TGCAGTGCTAAGAACAGGGGCGTGGAAGAGACCCAGTACTTC. Translating it yields CSAKNRGVEETQYF.

With respect to this clonotype: At one end, the junction sequence differs from germline, possibly due to a read error. V is TRBV6-1 and J is TRBJ2-1; D is perhaps TRBD1 (6 bases). The germline V gene encodes CDR1 MNHNS and CDR2 SASEGT. The CDR3 consists of 13 residues. CDR3 sequence: CAGSAGQSPRQFF. The CDR3, as DNA: TGTGCCGGCAGTGCCGGACAGAGTCCCAGGCAGTTCTTC.